The 17 T cell receptor beta chains given below trace back to one sample, sequenced in a study of T cells in Graves' hyperthyroidism and ophthalmopathy. RNA transcripts gave rise to amplified TCR beta CDR3 regions. HTBI primers were the set used in a first-round RT-PCR of the TCR CDR3. MiXCR, run by TCRdb on the multiplex PCR reads, gives a single entry per CDR3 protein. The table lists fewer than 450,000 distinct CDR3 sequences, about 18% of them singletons. The material sequenced was blood. The receptors derive from a woman aged 25 to 45 with Graves' hyperthyroidism that later progressed to Graves' ophthalmopathy.

The rearrangement links TRBV20-1 to TRBJ1-6; D is undetermined. The V end was cut by 4 bases, the J end by 7 bases, with 11 bases between. The CDR3 contains 13 residues. The germline CDR1 and CDR2 sequences are DFQATT and SNEGSKA (reference sequence). In nucleotides, the CDR3 is TGCAGTGCTACCTTAAGAGGGAATTCACCCCTCCACTTT. Translating gives CSATLRGNSPLHF.

This clonotype was seen at least ten times. This chain links TRBV12-3 or TRBV12-4 with TRBJ2-7; maybe TRBD1 (5 bases). The V and J ends lost 6 bases and 7 bases respectively, with 13 bases between them. This CDR3 is built from 12 residues. Written as DNA, the CDR3 is TGTGCCAGCAGCACTTCACAGGAGGAGCAGTACTTC. This translates into CASSTSQEEQYF.

The chain employs TRBV28 and TRBJ1-5; possible D gene TRBD1, 6 bases. Germline V gene lookup returns CDR1 MDHEN and CDR2 SYDVKM. The CDR3 is made up of 15 amino acids. V was shortened by 6 bases and J by 1 base, with 13 bases between the two germline ends. The chain's CDR3 is CASRTDRYSNQPQHF. The CDR3, as DNA: TGTGCCAGCAGGACCGACAGGTACAGCAATCAGCCCCAGCATTTT.

The chain recombines TRBV14 with TRBJ2-5; tentatively, D is TRBD2 (5 bases). CDR1 and CDR2 (germline): SGHDN, FVKESK. Trimming took off 2 bases at V and 9 bases at J, with 10 bases between the two ends. This CDR3 contains 12 residues. This chain's CDR3 is CASSQTLRAQYF. The CDR3 nucleotides read TGTGCCAGCAGCCAAACTTTGAGGGCCCAGTACTTC.

The chain has TRBV6-2 or TRBV6-3 and TRBJ1-5; a possible D gene is TRBD1 (6 bases). In germline, CDR1 is MNHEY, CDR2 SVGEGT. V lost 6 bases to trimming and J lost 0 bases, with 15 bases between them. This CDR3 spans 16 amino acids. The CDR3 nucleotides read TGTGCCAGCAGCATCCCCCGGACAGCTAGCAATCAGCCCCAGCATTTT. This gives the protein CASSIPRTASNQPQHF.

This clonotype was seen repeatedly, ten times or more. V and J are TRBV12-3 or TRBV12-4 and TRBJ1-1; D remains unclear. The CDR3 length is 13 residues. V lost 5 bases and J lost 0, with 7 bases in between. CDR3 DNA sequence: TGTGCCAGCAGTCCGGACGTGAACACTGAAGCTTTCTTT. Its translation is CASSPDVNTEAFF.

The J gene is TRBJ1-1, the V gene TRBV29-1; D uncertain. The V and J ends lost 4 bases and 3 bases respectively, with 9 bases between them. The CDR3 has 12 amino acids. CDR1 and CDR2 from the germline V gene are SQVTM and ANQGSEA. Written as DNA, the CDR3 is TGCAGCGTTGGGGGTATTGACACTGAAGCTTTCTTT. It yields the protein CSVGGIDTEAFF.

The V and J genes are TRBV18 and TRBJ2-3; 13 positions match TRBD2. J lost 2 bases, V lost 3 bases, and 11 bases had no gene match. CDR3 length: 19 amino acids. Germline-derived CDR1 and CDR2 are KGHSH and LQKENI. The CDR3 here is CASSPSGTSGDDHTDTQYF. The CDR3 nucleotides read TGTGCCAGCTCACCGAGCGGGACTAGCGGGGACGACCACACAGATACGCAGTATTTT.

This clonotype was found many times. This chain connects TRBV28 to TRBJ1-3, with no clear D. The CDR3 is 14 amino acids. V shed 6 bases and J shed 4 bases, with 13 bases lying between them. Per the germline V gene, CDR1 is MDHEN and CDR2 is SYDVKM. The CDR3 DNA sequence: TGTGCCAGCAGCGCCTCTGCGCAGGGAAACACCATATATTTT. It encodes CASSASAQGNTIYF.

This clonotype has a count of ten or more. This sequence joins TRBV12-3 or TRBV12-4 and TRBJ2-3; possibly TRBD1 for D (5 bases). V shed 6 bases and J shed 2 bases, with 12 bases lying between them. This CDR3 has 14 residues. This CDR3 is CASSPGFPTDTQYF. The DNA for the CDR3 is TGTGCCAGCAGCCCAGGGTTCCCCACAGATACGCAGTATTTT.

This clonotype has more than one count but fewer than ten. The V gene is TRBV3-1, the J gene TRBJ2-5, with TRBD2 matching over 13 bases. Germline V gives CDR1 LGHDT, CDR2 YNNKEL (reference sequence). Trimming at V came to 5 bases and at J to 4 bases, leaving 10 bases not matched to a gene. CDR3 length equals 17 residues. The CDR3 protein is CASSSGLAGVLGETQYF. DNA of the CDR3: TGTGCCAGCAGCTCCGGACTAGCGGGGGTGCTGGGAGAGACCCAGTACTTC.

In its sample, this clonotype was seen many times. The chain has TRBV12-3 or TRBV12-4 and TRBJ2-1, with 13 positions matching TRBD2. The CDR3 has 15 amino acids. Trimming took 5 bases from V and 7 from J; bases not matched to a gene: 5. The CDR3 region has the DNA TGTGCCAGCAGTCCGACTAGCGGGAGGCTGAATGAGCAGTTCTTC. Translation: CASSPTSGRLNEQFF.

V and J are TRBV7-9 and TRBJ1-4; TRBD1 matches 7 bases. Trimming removed 2 bases from V and 5 bases from J; junction bases left unmatched: 2. CDR1 is SEHNR, CDR2 FQNEAQ, per germline (reference sequence). The CDR3 runs 14 residues. DNA of the CDR3: TGTGCCAGCAGCTTAACCAGGGGGAATGAAAAACTGTTTTTT. It codes for CASSLTRGNEKLFF.

This clonotype has just a few counts. V is TRBV12-3 or TRBV12-4 and J is TRBJ2-7, with D unresolved. Trimming pared 6 bases from V and 4 bases from J, leaving 16 bases between. This CDR3 is built from 14 residues. CDR3 nucleotide sequence: TGTGCCAGCAGCTCCTTTCTTCCCGGTTACGAGCAGTACTTC. Protein: CASSSFLPGYEQYF.

The chain links TRBV4-1 to TRBJ2-1, with 9 bases aligning to TRBD1. The V gene end was trimmed by 4 bases and the J gene end by 10 bases; junction bases not matched to a gene: 5. The CDR3 spans 13 residues. CDR1 is MGHRA, CDR2 YSYEKL, per germline. CDR3 sequence reads: CASSLEQGAEQFF. The CDR3 nucleotides are TGCGCCAGCAGCCTAGAACAGGGGGCCGAGCAGTTCTTC.

This clonotype was counted at least ten times. The gene calls are TRBV7-9 and TRBJ2-1; TRBD1 agrees at 8 bases. Germline CDR1 reads SEHNR; CDR2 reads FQNEAQ (reference sequence). The CDR3 runs 15 residues. V shed 0 bases, J shed 8 bases, and the junction held 6 bases outside the gene matches. The CDR3 protein is CASSLAGSGGDEQFF. In DNA, the CDR3 is TGTGCCAGCAGCTTAGCCGGTTCAGGGGGCGATGAGCAGTTCTTC.

The J gene is TRBJ1-6, the V gene TRBV30; TRBD1 matches 10 bases. Germline lookup yields CDR1 GTSNPN and CDR2 SVGIG (reference sequence). The V and J ends lost 6 bases and 8 bases, in that order; junction bases with no gene match: 4. The CDR3 is 13 residues long. CDR3 amino acids: CACPGTGDSPLHF. As DNA, the CDR3 is TGTGCCTGCCCCGGGACAGGGGATTCACCCCTCCACTTT.